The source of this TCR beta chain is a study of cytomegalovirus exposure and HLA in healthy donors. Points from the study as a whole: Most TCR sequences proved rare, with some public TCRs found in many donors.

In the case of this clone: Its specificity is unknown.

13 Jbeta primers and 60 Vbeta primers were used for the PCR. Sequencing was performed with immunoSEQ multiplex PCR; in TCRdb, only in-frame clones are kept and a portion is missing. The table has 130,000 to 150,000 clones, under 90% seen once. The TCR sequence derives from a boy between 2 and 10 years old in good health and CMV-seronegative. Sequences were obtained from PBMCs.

The chain's CDR3 is CASSFPWTSGEDNEQFF. The CDR3 region has the DNA TGTGCCAGCAGCTTCCCCTGGACTAGCGGAGAGGACAATGAGCAGTTCTTC. The chain couples TRBV7-2 to TRBJ2-1; 10 nucleotides line up with TRBD2. The CDR3 is made up of 17 amino acids. Trimming removed 3 bases from V and 5 bases from J; junction bases left unmatched: 10. Germline V gives CDR1 SGHTA, CDR2 FQGNSA.